A selection of T cell receptor beta chains follows, all from one sample in a study of Ad26.COV2.S vaccination and SARS-CoV-2 variants. Libraries were prepared by immunoSEQ multiplex PCR; TCRdb keeps only in-frame clonotypes and omits some of them. The repertoire includes about 420,000 clones, approximately 90% of them detected once, and around 3.6% sits in the top ten. The input for sequencing was peripheral blood, taken in a trial of Ad26.COV2.S vaccine versus placebo. All receptors derive from a person between 18 and 60 years old who received the Ad26.COV2.S COVID-19 vaccine or a placebo. The CDR3 runs from the conserved cysteine through the conserved F or W. Each record gives: V gene, J gene, clone size, D gene, CDR3 DNA, CDR3 protein. A D gene is named only where the DNA matches it firmly. Clone size is not always given. Where it is, it says once, few, many or a class for expanded clones.

TRBV6-2/TRBV6-3	TRBJ1-2	-	-	TGTGCCAGCAGTTACTCCGCAGGGGAAAGCTATGGCTACACCTTC	CASSYSAGESYGYTF
TRBV15	TRBJ1-5	once	-	TGTGCCACCAGCAGAGATCACACCTTTTACTCAAATCAGCCCCAGCATTTT	CATSRDHTFYSNQPQHF
TRBV7-9	TRBJ1-2	-	TRBD1	TGTGCCAGCACCGGACAGGGCTTCGGGGGCTACACCTTC	CASTGQGFGGYTF
TRBV11-2	TRBJ2-7	-	TRBD2	TGTGCCAGCAGCCTTAGCGGGGCGTTAGTCTACGAGCAGTACTTC	CASSLSGALVYEQYF
TRBV3-1/TRBV3-2	TRBJ2-7	-	-	TGTGCCAGCAGCCGACAGACAGGATCCTACGAGCAGTACTTC	CASSRQTGSYEQYF
TRBV12-3/TRBV12-4	TRBJ1-1	-	-	TGTGCCAGCAGCCCCAACTTGGGAAAGTTCTTT	CASSPNLGKFF
TRBV7-6	TRBJ2-1	-	TRBD2	TGTGCCAGCAGCTTAGCGGCGTTTGCGGGGGGCTCCTACAATGAGCAGTTCTTC	CASSLAAFAGGSYNEQFF
TRBV10-3	TRBJ1-5	-	-	TGTGCCGTAAGATCGGCCTTAAATCAGCCCCAGCATTTT	CAVRSALNQPQHF
TRBV2	TRBJ1-2	-	TRBD1	TGTGCCAGCAGTTATATGAACAGGGGGAATAACTATGGCTACACCTTC	CASSYMNRGNNYGYTF
TRBV6-5	TRBJ1-5	-	TRBD1	TGTGCCAGCAGCTCCTCGGGGGACAGAAATCAGCCCCAGCATTTT	CASSSSGDRNQPQHF
TRBV11-2	TRBJ2-2	once	-	TGTGCCAGCAGCTTAGTCCGTACCGGGGAGCTGTTTTTT	CASSLVRTGELFF
TRBV27	TRBJ1-5	-	-	TGTGCCAGCAGCCCCCCATGGGGGGCGGTTAGCAATCAGCCCCAGCATTTT	CASSPPWGAVSNQPQHF
TRBV5-8	TRBJ2-3	-	-	TGTGCCAGCAGCTTGGGGGCCCAGGGGACCACAGATACGCAGTATTTT	CASSLGAQGTTDTQYF
TRBV6-2/TRBV6-3	TRBJ2-7	once	-	TGTGCCAGCAGTTACTCCGCCCCCTACGAGCAGTACTTC	CASSYSAPYEQYF
TRBV5-5	TRBJ1-5	-	TRBD1	TGTGCCAGCAGCGAAATACAGGGGTCTGGCAATCAGCCCCAGCATTTT	CASSEIQGSGNQPQHF
TRBV30	TRBJ2-1	few	TRBD1	TGTGCCTGGACTCCTACAGGGGGCGAGGCGAATGAGCAGTTCTTC	CAWTPTGGEANEQFF
TRBV3-1/TRBV3-2	TRBJ2-1	-	-	TGTGCCAGCAGCCAAGAAGTTGCGGACAGCCGAGCCTACAATGAGCAGTTCTTC	CASSQEVADSRAYNEQFF
TRBV5-4	TRBJ1-1	few	-	TGTGCCAGCACGGTCGGCACTGAAGCTTTCTTT	CASTVGTEAFF
TRBV3-1/TRBV3-2	TRBJ2-2	-	-	TGTGCCAGCAGCCAAGCGCCAGGGAGATTCGGGACCGGGGAGCTGTTTTTT	CASSQAPGRFGTGELFF
TRBV19	TRBJ1-5	-	TRBD1	TGTGCCAGTACACCTCGGACGGGACAGGGCCCTAAAGGGAGCAATCAGCCCCAGCATTTT	CASTPRTGQGPKGSNQPQHF
TRBV6-5	TRBJ1-2	-	-	TGTGCCAGCAGTTACCGAGACCTAGGGAATGGCTACACCTTC	CASSYRDLGNGYTF
TRBV30	TRBJ2-2	-	-	TGTGCCTGGAGTTCCGGGGGCGGGGAGCTGTTTTTT	CAWSSGGGELFF
TRBV30	TRBJ1-6	few	-	TGTGCCTGGAGTAGCACGAGGTATAATTCACCCCTCCACTTT	CAWSSTRYNSPLHF
TRBV19	TRBJ2-7	-	-	TGTGCCAGTAGTATGATGAGCTCCTACGAGCAGTACTTC	CASSMMSSYEQYF
TRBV3-1/TRBV3-2	TRBJ1-4	-	-	TGTGCCAGCAGCCAAGTTTATGGCAGACGTAATGAAAAACTGTTTTTT	CASSQVYGRRNEKLFF
TRBV5-1	TRBJ2-5	-	TRBD2	TGCGCCAGCCGTCGGCCCGGGGAGGGAGAGACCCAGTACTTC	CASRRPGEGETQYF
TRBV5-8	TRBJ2-3	-	-	TGTGCCAGCAGCTTGGCGAGGCAGGTTTTGAGCACAGATACGCAGTATTTT	CASSLARQVLSTDTQYF
TRBV10-3	TRBJ2-5	-	TRBD2	TGTGCCATCAGTGAGTCGAAGCGGGGGCAGAAAGAGACCCAGTACTTC	CAISESKRGQKETQYF
TRBV28	TRBJ1-6	few	-	TGTGCCAGCAGTTCCCGGACAGTCTATAATTCACCCCTCCACTTT	CASSSRTVYNSPLHF
TRBV5-4	TRBJ1-2	-	TRBD1	TGTGCCAGCAGCCCCGGGACAGGGCACAACTATGGCTACACCTTC	CASSPGTGHNYGYTF
TRBV9	TRBJ1-4	few	-	TGTGCCAGCAGCGTACGGGGGATGGCTAATGAAAAACTGTTTTTT	CASSVRGMANEKLFF
TRBV2	TRBJ2-1	-	-	TGTGCCAGCAGTAGGGACCAGACACATGAGCAGTTCTTC	CASSRDQTHEQFF
TRBV6-5	TRBJ2-6	-	-	TGTGCCAGCAAGGTGTACCGCTCTGGGGCCAACGTCCTGACTTTC	CASKVYRSGANVLTF
TRBV18	TRBJ1-2	-	-	TGTGCCAGCTCACCACCCGGCAGCTATGGCTACACCTTC	CASSPPGSYGYTF
TRBV6-2/TRBV6-3	TRBJ2-7	-	TRBD2	TGTGCCAGCAGTAGACGGACCGGGGAGGGATACGAGCAGTACTTC	CASSRRTGEGYEQYF
TRBV6-5	TRBJ2-5	-	TRBD1	TGTGCCAGCAGGGACAGGGGGCTAGAGACCCAGTACTTC	CASRDRGLETQYF
TRBV4-1	TRBJ1-2	-	TRBD1	TGCGCCAGCAGCCAAGAGGGCAGGGGGCCTGTTGATGGCTACACCTTC	CASSQEGRGPVDGYTF
TRBV9	TRBJ1-3	-	-	TGTGCCAGCAGCGTAGCAGGCCCTGGAAACACCATATATTTT	CASSVAGPGNTIYF
TRBV11-2	TRBJ1-1	-	-	TGTGCCAGCAGCGCCATGGGGGTCATCCACGAACCGAACACTGAAGCTTTCTTT	CASSAMGVIHEPNTEAFF
TRBV7-2	TRBJ1-2	-	-	TGTGCCAGCAGCTTATCCGCAGATGGCTACACCTTC	CASSLSADGYTF
TRBV28	TRBJ1-1	-	-	TGTGCCAGCACCCTCCTGGAGGGCACTGAAGCTTTCTTT	CASTLLEGTEAFF
TRBV2	TRBJ1-4	-	-	TGTGCCAGCAGTTTAACACGACGCTTTGAAAAACTGTTTTTT	CASSLTRRFEKLFF
TRBV7-9	TRBJ2-5	many	TRBD1	TGTGCCAGCAGCCCGGGACAGGCCCTATACTTC	CASSPGQALYF
TRBV5-1	TRBJ2-7	-	-	TGCGCCAGCAGCTGGACCCGCTCCTACGAGCAGTACTTC	CASSWTRSYEQYF
TRBV4-1	TRBJ1-4	once	-	TGCGCCAGCAGCCCCGAACGGGCAGGGGTAGGAGAAAAACTGTTTTTT	CASSPERAGVGEKLFF
TRBV6-2/TRBV6-3	TRBJ1-1	-	-	TGTGCCAGCAGTTACGACGAGAGTGAAGCTTTCTTT	CASSYDESEAFF
TRBV5-8	TRBJ2-7	-	-	TGTGCCAGCAGCCGGCTGGTGAGCAGCTCCTACGAGCAGTACTTC	CASSRLVSSSYEQYF
TRBV7-3	TRBJ2-3	-	TRBD2	TGTGCCAGCAGTCTTAGCGGGGGGGCCGGAGATACGCAGTATTTT	CASSLSGGAGDTQYF
TRBV7-6	TRBJ2-7	-	-	TGTGCCAGCGGGTTGAGCGCCAACGAGCAGTACTTC	CASGLSANEQYF
TRBV5-1	TRBJ1-1	-	-	TGCGCCAGCAGCTTGGATTCGGCGGGTGAAGCTTTCTTT	CASSLDSAGEAFF
TRBV5-1	TRBJ1-1	-	TRBD1	TGCGCCAGCAGCTTGGGGCAGGGGGCGAGAACTGAAGCTTTCTTT	CASSLGQGARTEAFF
TRBV4-3	TRBJ2-5	-	-	TGCGCCAGCAGCCAACTTGGACGGGGTGGGGAGACCCAGTACTTC	CASSQLGRGGETQYF
TRBV30	TRBJ2-6	-	TRBD1	TGTGCCTGGAGCCGGGACAGCTCTGGGGCCAACGTCCTGACTTTC	CAWSRDSSGANVLTF
TRBV7-9	TRBJ1-1	-	TRBD1	TGTGCCAGCAGCTCACAGGGGGCTGACACTGAAGCTTTCTTT	CASSSQGADTEAFF
TRBV19	TRBJ2-5	-	TRBD1	TGTGCCAGTAGTATCTTTGGACAGGGCCTCCAAGAGACCCAGTACTTC	CASSIFGQGLQETQYF